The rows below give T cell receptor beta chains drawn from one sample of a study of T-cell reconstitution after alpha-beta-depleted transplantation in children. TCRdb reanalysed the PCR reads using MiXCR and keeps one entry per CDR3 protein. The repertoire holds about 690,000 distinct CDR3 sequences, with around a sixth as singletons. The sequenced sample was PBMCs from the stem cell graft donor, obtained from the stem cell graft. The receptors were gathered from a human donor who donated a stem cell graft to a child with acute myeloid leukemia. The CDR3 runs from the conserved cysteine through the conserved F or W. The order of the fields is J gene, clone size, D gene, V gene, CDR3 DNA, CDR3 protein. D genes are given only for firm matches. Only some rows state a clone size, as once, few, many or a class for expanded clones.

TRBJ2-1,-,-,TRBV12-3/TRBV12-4,TGTGCCAGCAGCCCGTGGGGGGCGCGGAGCTCCTACAATGAGCAGTTCTTC,CASSPWGARSSYNEQFF
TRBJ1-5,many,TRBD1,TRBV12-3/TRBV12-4,TGTGCCAGCAGTTTTAGGGGACAGGGTTCATCTCAGCCCCAGCATTTT,CASSFRGQGSSQPQHF
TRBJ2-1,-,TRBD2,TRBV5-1,TGCGCCAGCAGTCGGGAGGGCAGGGCTTCCTACAATGAGCAGTTCTTC,CASSREGRASYNEQFF
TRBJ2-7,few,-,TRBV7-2,TGTGCCAGCAGCGGACGGTCCTACGAGCAGTACTTC,CASSGRSYEQYF
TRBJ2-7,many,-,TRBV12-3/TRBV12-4,TGTGCCAGCAGTTCGTCCGATACCCTCGAGCAGTACTTC,CASSSSDTLEQYF
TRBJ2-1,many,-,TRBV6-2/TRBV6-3,TGTGCCAGCAGTTATATGGTTGAGCAGTTCTTC,CASSYMVEQFF
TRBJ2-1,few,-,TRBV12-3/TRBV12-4,TGTGCCAGCAGACCGCTTGTGGCGGGGGCGTTAGAGCAGTTCTTC,CASRPLVAGALEQFF
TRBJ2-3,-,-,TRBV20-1,TGCAGTGCTAGAGATGATCCCCGCACAGATACGCAGTATTTT,CSARDDPRTDTQYF
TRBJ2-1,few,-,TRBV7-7,TGTGCCAGCAGCTTAGCGATGGAGGGGAGGAATGAGCAGTTCTTC,CASSLAMEGRNEQFF
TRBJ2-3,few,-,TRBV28,TGTGCCAGCAGTGCCAGGGCCGAGACAGGTTCAGACACGCAGTATTTT,CASSARAETGSDTQYF
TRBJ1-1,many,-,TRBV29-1,TGCAGCGTTGCAGGGCCCGGAGGTACTGAAGCTTTCTTT,CSVAGPGGTEAFF
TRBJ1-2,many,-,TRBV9,TGTGCCAGCCGCCGATCGACTGGAGCTAACTATGGCTACACCTTC,CASRRSTGANYGYTF
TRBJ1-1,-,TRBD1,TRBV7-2,TGTGCCAGCAGCTTGACTCGGGACAGTGAAGCTTTCTTT,CASSLTRDSEAFF
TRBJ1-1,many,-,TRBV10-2,TGCGCCAGCAGTGAGTCGACAGAATTGAGCACTGAAGCTTTCTTT,CASSESTELSTEAFF
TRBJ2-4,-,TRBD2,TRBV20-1,TGCTGTGCTAGCCCCGGTATCGGCCTAGCGGGAACCAAAAACATTCAGTACTTC,CCASPGIGLAGTKNIQYF
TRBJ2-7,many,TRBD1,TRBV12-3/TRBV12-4,TGTGCCAGCAGTCCGGGACAGGGGGCAAGAAGCGAGCAGTACTTC,CASSPGQGARSEQYF
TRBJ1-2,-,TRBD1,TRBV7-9,TGTGCCAGCAGCTTGAGGACAGGGGGCGCAGACTATGGCTACACCTTC,CASSLRTGGADYGYTF
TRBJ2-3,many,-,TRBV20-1,TGCAGGGCTGCGGCAGGCGCTAACACAGATACGCAGTATTTT,CRAAAGANTDTQYF
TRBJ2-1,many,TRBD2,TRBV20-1,TGCAGTGCTCAGCGGGGCCCCATCTACAATGAGCAGTTCTTC,CSAQRGPIYNEQFF
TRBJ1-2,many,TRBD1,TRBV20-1,TGCAGTGCTAGAGTCGACAGGGCCGCAGGGGGTGGCTACACCTTC,CSARVDRAAGGGYTF
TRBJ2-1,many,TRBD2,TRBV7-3,TGTGCCAGCAGCCGTAGCGGGGGGGCCAGGAATGAGCAGTTCTTC,CASSRSGGARNEQFF